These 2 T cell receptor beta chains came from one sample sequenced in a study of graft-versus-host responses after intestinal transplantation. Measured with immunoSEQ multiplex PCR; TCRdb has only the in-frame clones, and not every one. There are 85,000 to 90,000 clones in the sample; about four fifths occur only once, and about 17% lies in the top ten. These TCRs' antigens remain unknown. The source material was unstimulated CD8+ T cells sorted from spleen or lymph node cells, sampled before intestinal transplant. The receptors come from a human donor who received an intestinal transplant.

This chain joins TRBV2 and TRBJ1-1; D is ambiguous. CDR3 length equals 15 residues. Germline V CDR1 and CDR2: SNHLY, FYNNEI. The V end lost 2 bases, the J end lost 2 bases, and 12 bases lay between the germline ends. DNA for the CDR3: TGTGCCAGCAGTGAAATCGAAGGGCGAAACACTGAAGCTTTCTTT. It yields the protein CASSEIEGRNTEAFF.

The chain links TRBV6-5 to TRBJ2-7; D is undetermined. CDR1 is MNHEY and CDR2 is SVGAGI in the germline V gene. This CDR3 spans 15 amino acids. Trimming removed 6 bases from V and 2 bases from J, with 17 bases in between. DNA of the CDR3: TGTGCCAGCAGCCCCCCGTTTGGGCCAACCTACGAGCAGTACTTC. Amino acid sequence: CASSPPFGPTYEQYF.